The next 5 T cell receptor beta chains were all read from a single sample in a study of OX40 agonist ivuxolimab in advanced cancers. Method: immunoSEQ multiplex PCR; TCRdb's copy keeps in-frame clones and lacks some. The data show about 79,000 clones, with 91% seen just once and around 6.5% held by the top ten. Here the sequenced sample was CD4+ or CD8+ T cells sorted from blood, taken in a trial of the OX40 agonist ivuxolimab. The receptors come from an adult with an advanced solid tumor such as melanoma, head and neck, liver or kidney cancer.

This chain joins TRBV19 and TRBJ2-7; a possible D gene is TRBD2 (6 bases). Trimming took 5 bases from V and 7 from J, leaving 15 bases between them. This CDR3 spans 13 amino acids. Germline assignment: CDR1 LNHDA and CDR2 SQIVND (reference sequence). The chain's CDR3 is CASSAGTWVEQYF. Here the CDR3 DNA reads TGTGCCAGTAGTGCCGGGACTTGGGTGGAGCAGTACTTC.

In nucleotides, the CDR3 is TGTGCCAGCAGCTTAGCTGGAGGGAATCAGCCCCAGCATTTT. Its protein is CASSLAGGNQPQHF. V is TRBV7-8 and J is TRBJ1-5; no clear D gene. The CDR3 has 14 amino acids. The V and J ends lost 0 bases and 4 bases respectively, with 7 bases between them. Germline lookup yields CDR1 SGHVS and CDR2 FQNEAQ.

The chain joins TRBV27 to TRBJ2-5; no reliable D call. This CDR3 spans 15 amino acids. Germline V lookup: CDR1 MNHEY, CDR2 SMNVEV (reference sequence). Trimming took 3 bases from V and 2 from J, leaving 13 bases between them. The CDR3: CASSFSWGLQETQYF. The CDR3 DNA sequence: TGTGCCAGCAGTTTCAGTTGGGGTTTACAAGAGACCCAGTACTTC.

The chain joins TRBV5-1 to TRBJ1-2, with unresolved D. CDR1 is SGHRS and CDR2 is YFSETQ in the germline V gene. Deletions cut 1 base from V and 3 bases from J, with 13 bases between. The CDR3 runs to 15 residues. CDR3 residues: CASSLSPPSDYGYTF. For the CDR3, the DNA is TGCGCCAGCAGCTTGTCTCCCCCGAGCGACTATGGCTACACCTTC. Together with reference TRBV5-1 and TRBJ1-2, the CDR3 gives the full variable domain: KAGVTQTPRYLIKTRGQQVTLSCSPISGHRSVSWYQQTPGQGLQFLFEYFSETQRNKGNFPGRFSGRQFSNSRSEMNVSTLELGDSALYLCASSLSPPSDYGYTFGSGTRLTVV.

The V gene is TRBV6-5, the J gene TRBJ2-1; no clear D gene. Germline assignment: CDR1 MNHEY and CDR2 SVGAGI. The V gene lost 8 bases and the J gene lost 3 bases, with 14 bases spanning the gap. CDR3 length: 14 residues. CDR3 region: CASSRDWSYNEQFF. In nucleotides, the CDR3 is TGTGCCAGCTCGAGAGACTGGAGCTACAATGAGCAGTTCTTC.